This T cell receptor (beta chain) was sequenced in a study of OX40 agonist ivuxolimab in advanced cancers. The germline gives CDR1 SGHRS, CDR2 YFSETQ. CDR3 length: 14 residues. Blood samples were obtained at baseline, cycle 4 day 1, and cycle 7 day 1. The repertoire was sequenced with immunoSEQ multiplex PCR; TCRdb's copy has only in-frame clones and lacks some. The data hold about 50,000 clones, with over 90% observed a single time. General study points: Specificity for antigen went undetermined in the expanded peripheral T cells.

With respect to this clone: The target antigen is unknown. Compared with germline, one end of the junction differs, possibly owing to a read error.

This TCR was recovered from an adult with an advanced solid tumor such as melanoma, head and neck, liver or kidney cancer. The rearrangement uses TRBV5-1 and TRBJ1-5; weak D call: TRBD1 (5 bases). The sample was CD4+ or CD8+ T cells sorted from blood, taken in a trial of the OX40 agonist ivuxolimab. The CDR3 DNA reads TGCGCCCGCAGCTGGGGGGGGAGCAATCAGCCCCAGCATTTT. Amino acid sequence: CARSWGGSNQPQHF.